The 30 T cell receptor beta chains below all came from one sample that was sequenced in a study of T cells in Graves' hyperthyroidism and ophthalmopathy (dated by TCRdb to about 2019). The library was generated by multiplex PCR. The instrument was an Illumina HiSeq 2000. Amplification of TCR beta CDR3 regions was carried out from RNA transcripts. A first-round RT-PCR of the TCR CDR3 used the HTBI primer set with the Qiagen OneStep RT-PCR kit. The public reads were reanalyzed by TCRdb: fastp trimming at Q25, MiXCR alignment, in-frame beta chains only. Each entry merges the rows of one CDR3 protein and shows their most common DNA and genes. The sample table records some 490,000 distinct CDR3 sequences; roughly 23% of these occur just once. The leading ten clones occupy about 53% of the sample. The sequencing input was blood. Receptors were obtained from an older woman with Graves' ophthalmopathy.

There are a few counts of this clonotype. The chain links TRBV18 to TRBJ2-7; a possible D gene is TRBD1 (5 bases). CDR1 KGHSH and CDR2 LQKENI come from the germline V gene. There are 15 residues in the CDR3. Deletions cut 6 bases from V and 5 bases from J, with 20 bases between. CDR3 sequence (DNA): TGTGCCAGCTCCCTAAACAGGCCCCCGGCTAACGAGCAGTACTTC. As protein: CASSLNRPPANEQYF.

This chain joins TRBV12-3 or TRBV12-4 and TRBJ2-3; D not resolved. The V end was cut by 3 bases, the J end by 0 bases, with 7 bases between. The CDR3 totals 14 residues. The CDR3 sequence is CASSFETSTDTQYF. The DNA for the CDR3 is TGTGCCAGCAGTTTCGAGACTAGCACAGATACGCAGTATTTT.

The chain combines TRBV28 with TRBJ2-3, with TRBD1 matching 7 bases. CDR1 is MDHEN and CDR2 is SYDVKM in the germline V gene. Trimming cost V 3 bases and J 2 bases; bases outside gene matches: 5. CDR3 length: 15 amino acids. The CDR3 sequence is CASSFTGANTDTQYF. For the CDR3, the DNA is TGTGCCAGCAGTTTCACAGGGGCCAACACAGATACGCAGTATTTT.

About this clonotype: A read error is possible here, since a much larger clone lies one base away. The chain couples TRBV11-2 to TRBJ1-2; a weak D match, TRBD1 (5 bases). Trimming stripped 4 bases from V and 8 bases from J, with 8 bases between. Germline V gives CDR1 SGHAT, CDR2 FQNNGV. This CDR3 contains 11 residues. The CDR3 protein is CASSSWGGYTF. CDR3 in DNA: TGTGCCAGCAGCTCATGGGGGGGCTACACCTTC.

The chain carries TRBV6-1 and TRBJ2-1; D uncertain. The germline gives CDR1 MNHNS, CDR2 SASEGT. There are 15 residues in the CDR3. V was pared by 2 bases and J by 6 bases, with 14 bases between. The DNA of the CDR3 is TGTGCCAGCAGTGAATTTGTGAGTACCCTCAATGAGCAGTTCTTC. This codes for CASSEFVSTLNEQFF.

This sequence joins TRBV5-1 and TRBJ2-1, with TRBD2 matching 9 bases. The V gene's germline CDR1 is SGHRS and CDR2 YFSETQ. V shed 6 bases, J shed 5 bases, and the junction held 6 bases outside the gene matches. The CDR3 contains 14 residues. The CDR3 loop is CASNKRGDDNEQFF. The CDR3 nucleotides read TGCGCCAGCAACAAGCGGGGGGACGACAATGAGCAGTTCTTC.

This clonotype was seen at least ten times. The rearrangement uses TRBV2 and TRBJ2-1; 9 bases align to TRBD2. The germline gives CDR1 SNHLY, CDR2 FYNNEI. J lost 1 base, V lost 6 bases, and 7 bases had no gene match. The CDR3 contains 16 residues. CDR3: CASRMALAGSYNEQFF. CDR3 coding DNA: TGTGCCAGCAGAATGGCTCTAGCGGGGTCCTACAATGAGCAGTTCTTC.

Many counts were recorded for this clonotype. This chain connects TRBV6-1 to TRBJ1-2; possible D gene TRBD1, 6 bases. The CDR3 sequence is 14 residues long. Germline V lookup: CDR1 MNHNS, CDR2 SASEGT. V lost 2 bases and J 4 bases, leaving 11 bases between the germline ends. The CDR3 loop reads CASSEPGHLYGYTF. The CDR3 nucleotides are TGTGCCAGCAGTGAACCGGGACACCTCTATGGCTACACCTTC.

CDR3 in amino acids: CSAVGGILREQYF. In nucleotides, the CDR3 is TGCAGTGCTGTCGGGGGGATTCTTCGCGAGCAGTACTTC. V is TRBV20-1 and J is TRBJ2-7, with TRBD2 identical over 7 bases. Germline V gene lookup returns CDR1 DFQATT and CDR2 SNEGSKA (reference sequence). The CDR3 covers 13 residues. The junction had 10 bases not matched to a gene; V was cut back by 5 bases and J by 6 bases.

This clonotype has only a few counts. The CDR3 nucleotides read TGTGCCATCAGTGATACGGTAGGGACAACGATCACAGATACGCAGTATTTT. This translates into CAISDTVGTTITDTQYF. The chain carries TRBV10-3 and TRBJ2-3, with D tentatively TRBD1 (6 bases). V was shortened by 3 bases and J by 2 bases, with 18 bases between the two germline ends. Germline V gene data show CDR1 as ENHRY and CDR2 as SYGVKD. This CDR3 has 17 amino acids.

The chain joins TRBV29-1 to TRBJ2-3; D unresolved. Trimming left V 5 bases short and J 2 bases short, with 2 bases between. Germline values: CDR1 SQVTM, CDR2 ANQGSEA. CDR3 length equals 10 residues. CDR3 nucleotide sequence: TGCAGCGTTTCCACAGATACGCAGTATTTT. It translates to CSVSTDTQYF.

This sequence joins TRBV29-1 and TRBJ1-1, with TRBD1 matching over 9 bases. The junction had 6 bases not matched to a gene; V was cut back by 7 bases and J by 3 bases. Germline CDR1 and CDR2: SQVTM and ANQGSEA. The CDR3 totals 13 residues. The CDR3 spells CSGRDREDTEAFF. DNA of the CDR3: TGCAGCGGACGGGACAGGGAGGACACTGAAGCTTTCTTT.

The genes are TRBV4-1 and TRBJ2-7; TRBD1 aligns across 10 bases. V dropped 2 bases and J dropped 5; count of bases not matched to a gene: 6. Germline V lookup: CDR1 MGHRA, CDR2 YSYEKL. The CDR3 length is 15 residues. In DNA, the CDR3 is TGCGCCAGCAGCCAACCGGGACAGGGGTCCCACGAGCAGTACTTC. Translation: CASSQPGQGSHEQYF.

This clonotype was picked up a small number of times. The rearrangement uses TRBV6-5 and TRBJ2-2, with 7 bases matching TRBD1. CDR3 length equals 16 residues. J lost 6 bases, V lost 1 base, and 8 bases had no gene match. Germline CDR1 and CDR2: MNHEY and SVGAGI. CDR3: CASSYLGGRFPGELFF. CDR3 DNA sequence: TGTGCCAGCAGTTACTTAGGGGGCCGATTCCCCGGGGAGCTGTTTTTT.

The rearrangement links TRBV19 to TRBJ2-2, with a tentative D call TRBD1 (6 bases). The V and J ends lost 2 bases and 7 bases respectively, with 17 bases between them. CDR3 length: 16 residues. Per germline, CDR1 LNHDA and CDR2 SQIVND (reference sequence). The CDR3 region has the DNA TGTGCCAGTAGTATACCCCCCGGGCAGGGGTTCGGGGAGCTGTTTTTT. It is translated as CASSIPPGQGFGELFF.

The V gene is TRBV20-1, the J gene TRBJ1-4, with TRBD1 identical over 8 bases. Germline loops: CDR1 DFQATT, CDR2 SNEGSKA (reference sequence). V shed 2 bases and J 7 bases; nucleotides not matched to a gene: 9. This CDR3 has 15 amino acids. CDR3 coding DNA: TGCAGTGCTAGAAATCGGGGACAGGACGGTGAAAAACTGTTTTTT. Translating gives CSARNRGQDGEKLFF.

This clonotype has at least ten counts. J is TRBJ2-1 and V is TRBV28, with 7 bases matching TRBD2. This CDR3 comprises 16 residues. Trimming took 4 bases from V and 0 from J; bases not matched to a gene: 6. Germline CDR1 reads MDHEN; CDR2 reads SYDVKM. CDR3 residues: CASSSPSGHSYNEQFF. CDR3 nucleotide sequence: TGTGCCAGCAGTTCCCCTAGCGGACACTCCTACAATGAGCAGTTCTTC.

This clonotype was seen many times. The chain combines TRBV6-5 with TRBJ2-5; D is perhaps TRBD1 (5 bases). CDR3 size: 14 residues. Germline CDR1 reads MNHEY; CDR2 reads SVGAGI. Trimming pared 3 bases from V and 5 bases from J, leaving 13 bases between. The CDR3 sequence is CASSYQAGRETQYF. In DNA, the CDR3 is TGTGCCAGCAGTTATCAGGCAGGGCGGGAGACCCAGTACTTC.

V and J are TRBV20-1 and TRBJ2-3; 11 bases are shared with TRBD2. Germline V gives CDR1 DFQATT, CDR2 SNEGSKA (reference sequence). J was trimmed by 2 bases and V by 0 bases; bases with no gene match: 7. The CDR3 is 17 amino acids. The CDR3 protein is CSARDLTSGGPTDTQYF. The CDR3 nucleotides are TGCAGTGCTAGAGATTTAACTAGCGGGGGCCCCACAGATACGCAGTATTTT.

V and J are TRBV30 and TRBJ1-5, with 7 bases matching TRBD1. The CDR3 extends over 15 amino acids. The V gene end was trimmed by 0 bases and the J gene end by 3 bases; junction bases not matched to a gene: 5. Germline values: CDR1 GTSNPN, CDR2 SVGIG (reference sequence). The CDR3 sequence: CAWSVQGSANQPQHF. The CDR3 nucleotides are TGTGCCTGGAGTGTACAGGGGAGTGCCAATCAGCCCCAGCATTTT.

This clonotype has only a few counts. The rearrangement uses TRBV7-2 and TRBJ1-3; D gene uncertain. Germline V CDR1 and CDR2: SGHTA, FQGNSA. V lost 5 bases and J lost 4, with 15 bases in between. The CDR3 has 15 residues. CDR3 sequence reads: CASSVREAGGNTIYF. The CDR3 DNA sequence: TGTGCCAGCAGCGTTCGTGAGGCGGGGGGAAACACCATATATTTT.

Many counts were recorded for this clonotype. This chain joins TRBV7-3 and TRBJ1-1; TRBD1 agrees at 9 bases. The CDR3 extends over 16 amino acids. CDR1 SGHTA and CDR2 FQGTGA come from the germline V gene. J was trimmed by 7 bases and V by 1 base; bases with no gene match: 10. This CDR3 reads CASSLMGGTGTIEAFF. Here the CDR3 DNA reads TGTGCCAGCAGCTTAATGGGTGGGACAGGGACTATTGAAGCTTTCTTT.

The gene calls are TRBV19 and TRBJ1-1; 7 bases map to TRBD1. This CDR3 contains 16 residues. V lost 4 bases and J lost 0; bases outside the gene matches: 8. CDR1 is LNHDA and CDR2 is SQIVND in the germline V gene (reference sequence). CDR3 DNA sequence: TGTGCCAGTAGTACCGGGACAGAAAAAATGAACACTGAAGCTTTCTTT. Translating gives CASSTGTEKMNTEAFF.

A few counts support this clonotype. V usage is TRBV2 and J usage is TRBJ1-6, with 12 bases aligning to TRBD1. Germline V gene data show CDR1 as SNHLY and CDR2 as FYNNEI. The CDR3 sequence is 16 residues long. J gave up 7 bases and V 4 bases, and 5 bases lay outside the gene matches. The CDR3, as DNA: TGTGCCAGCAGTGTCCCGGGACAGGGGGCGAATTCACCCCTCCACTTT. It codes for CASSVPGQGANSPLHF.

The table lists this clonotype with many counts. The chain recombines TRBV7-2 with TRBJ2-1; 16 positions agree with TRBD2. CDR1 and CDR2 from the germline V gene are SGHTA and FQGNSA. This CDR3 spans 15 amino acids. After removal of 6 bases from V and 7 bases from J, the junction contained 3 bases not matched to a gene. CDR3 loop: CASSWGLAGGNEQFF. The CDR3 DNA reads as TGTGCCAGCAGTTGGGGACTAGCGGGAGGGAATGAGCAGTTCTTC.

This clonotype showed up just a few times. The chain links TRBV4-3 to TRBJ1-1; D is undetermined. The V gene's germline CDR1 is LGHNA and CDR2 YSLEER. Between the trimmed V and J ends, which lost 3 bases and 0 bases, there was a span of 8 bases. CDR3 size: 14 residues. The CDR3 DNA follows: TGCGCCAGCAGCCACGGACCACTGAACACTGAAGCTTTCTTT. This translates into CASSHGPLNTEAFF.

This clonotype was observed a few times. The CDR3 DNA follows: TGTGCCAGCAGCCAAGCACGCCAGGGCCACAGGGGAAAATCCTACGAGCAGTACTTC. This codes for CASSQARQGHRGKSYEQYF. This rearrangement joins TRBV4-2 to TRBJ2-7, with 7 positions matching TRBD1. CDR1 LGHNA and CDR2 YNFKEQ come from the germline V gene. The CDR3 length is 19 residues. The J segment lost 1 base and the V segment lost 1 base, leaving 16 bases of the junction unmatched.

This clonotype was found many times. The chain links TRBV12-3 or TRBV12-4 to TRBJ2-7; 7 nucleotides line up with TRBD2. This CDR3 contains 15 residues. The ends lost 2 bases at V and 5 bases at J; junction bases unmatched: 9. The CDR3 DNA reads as TGTGCCAGCAGTTTATATGGCGGGAGTAGCGACGAGCAGTACTTC. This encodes CASSLYGGSSDEQYF.

CDR3 DNA sequence: TGTGCCAGCAGCGTAGGGACAGACTTTAACTATGGCTACACCTTC. It encodes CASSVGTDFNYGYTF. The rearrangement joins TRBV9 to TRBJ1-2; the D gene is possibly TRBD1 (6 bases). The V and J ends lost 0 bases and 1 base respectively, with 10 bases between them. The CDR3 runs 15 residues. Germline V CDR1 and CDR2: SGDLS, YYNGEE.

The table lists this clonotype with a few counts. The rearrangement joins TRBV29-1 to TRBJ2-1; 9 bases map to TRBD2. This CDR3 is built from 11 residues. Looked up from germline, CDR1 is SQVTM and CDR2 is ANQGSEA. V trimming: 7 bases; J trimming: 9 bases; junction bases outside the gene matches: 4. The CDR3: CSAAAGGEQFF. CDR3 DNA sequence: TGCAGCGCCGCAGCGGGAGGTGAGCAGTTCTTC.